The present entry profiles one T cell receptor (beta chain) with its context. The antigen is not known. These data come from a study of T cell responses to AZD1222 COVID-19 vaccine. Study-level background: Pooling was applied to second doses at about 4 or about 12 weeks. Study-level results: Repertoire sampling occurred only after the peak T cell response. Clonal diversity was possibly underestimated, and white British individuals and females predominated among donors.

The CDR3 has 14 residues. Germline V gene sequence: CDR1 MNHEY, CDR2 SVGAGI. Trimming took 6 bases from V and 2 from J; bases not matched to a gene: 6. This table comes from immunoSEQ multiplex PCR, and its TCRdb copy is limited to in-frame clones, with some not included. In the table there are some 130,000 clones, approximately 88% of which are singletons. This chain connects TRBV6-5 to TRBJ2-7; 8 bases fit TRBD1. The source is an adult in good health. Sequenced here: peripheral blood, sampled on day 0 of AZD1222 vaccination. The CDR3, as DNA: TGTGCCAGCAGGATCGGGACAGGTCCCTACGAGCAGTACTTC. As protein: CASRIGTGPYEQYF.